Detailed here is one TCR beta chain. The data are from a study of blood T cell repertoires in COVID-19. V trimming: 5 bases; J trimming: 10 bases; junction bases outside the gene matches: 4. The CDR3 has 13 amino acids. From germline, CDR1 is ENHRY and CDR2 SYGVKD. Sequenced by immunoSEQ multiplex PCR; TCRdb stores in-frame clones only, minus some. The sample holds 90,000 to 120,000 clones, roughly 87% seen once. The origin of this receptor is a woman aged 55-70 years with acute or convalescent COVID-19. Sequenced material: peripheral blood. V and J are TRBV10-3 and TRBJ1-6; 8 bases are shared with TRBD1. CDR3 in amino acids: CAISKQGDSPLHF. The DNA of the CDR3 is TGTGCCATCAGTAAACAGGGGGACTCACCCCTCCACTTT.